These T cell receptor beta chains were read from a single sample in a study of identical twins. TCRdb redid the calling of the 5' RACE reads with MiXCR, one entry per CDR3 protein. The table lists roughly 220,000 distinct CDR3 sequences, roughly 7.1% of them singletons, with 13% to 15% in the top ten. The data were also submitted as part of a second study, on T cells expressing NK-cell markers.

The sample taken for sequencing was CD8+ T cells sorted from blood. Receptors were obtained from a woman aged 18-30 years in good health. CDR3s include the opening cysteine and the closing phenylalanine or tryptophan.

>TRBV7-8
CASSQGRMNTEAFF
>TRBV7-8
CASSFPQSGTGGKDTQYF
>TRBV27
CASSSILAGDEQYF
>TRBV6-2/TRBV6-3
CASSFGGGAFSIWFF
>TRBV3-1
CASSRGRQGHGYTF
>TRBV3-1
CASGLAEDQETQYF
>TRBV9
CASGPNNEQFF
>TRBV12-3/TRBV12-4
CASSPRIKGDTQYF
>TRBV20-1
CSASGAEAFF
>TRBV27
CASSFGGGLGYTF
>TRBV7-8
CASSLASGLADGEQFF
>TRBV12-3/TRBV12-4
CASSWDGSNQETQYF
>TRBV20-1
CSARDTGTAFYEQYF
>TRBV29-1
CSVSGYNEQFF
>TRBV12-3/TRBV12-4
CASSPPRTGGPYEQYF
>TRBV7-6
CASSLLRARSYEQYF
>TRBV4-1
CASSFRTSGSGEQFF
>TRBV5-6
CASRIRDRYYEQYF
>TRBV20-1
CSARLQLGSSYEQYF
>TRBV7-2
CATTSRYDGYTF
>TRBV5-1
CASSLGDGAGGFYNEQFF
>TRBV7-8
CASSLVPGRDGYTF
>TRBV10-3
CAISDSSYEQYF
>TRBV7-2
CASRLAVQETQYF
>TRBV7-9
CASSSTRGVVGYEQYF
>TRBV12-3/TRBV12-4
CASSQRQGRKTEAFF
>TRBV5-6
CASSLYRGGTGELFF
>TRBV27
CASSSGGSETQYF
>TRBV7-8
CASSPGHLGETQYF
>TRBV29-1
CSVDLGVYGYTF
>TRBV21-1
CAIRVRDRGSGNTIYF
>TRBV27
CASSPRGREQWDTQYF
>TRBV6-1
CASSLGIAGEKEQYF
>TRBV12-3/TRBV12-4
CASRGAGVGELFF
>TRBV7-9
CASSLGLAGFNEQFF
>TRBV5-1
CASSLQGTGNQPQHF
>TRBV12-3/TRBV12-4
CASSFARGAGDTQYF
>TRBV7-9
CASSSLAGKVYEQFF
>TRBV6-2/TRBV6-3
CASSYSRLAGVNEQFF
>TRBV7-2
CASSLGWTEAFF
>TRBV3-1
CASSQWEEKNIQYF
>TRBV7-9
CASSHSLGQTYEQYF
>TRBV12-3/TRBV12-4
CASSEGTSGYQETQYF
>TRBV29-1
CSVDVGTSTEAFF
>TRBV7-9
CASGERIAEAFF
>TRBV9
CASSSDSGTGTTEAFF
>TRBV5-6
CASSQSLTAYEQYF
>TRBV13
CASSFSGLPNYGYTF
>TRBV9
CASSATANGYTF
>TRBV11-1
CASRSWDAGANVLTF
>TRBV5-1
CASSLGSRGSYEQYF
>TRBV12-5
CASGLVQGGAAGQYF
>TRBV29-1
CSVEGWTGSYNEQFF
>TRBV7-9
CASSPAEESDTQYF
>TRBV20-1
CSARSVSSGNSIQETQYF
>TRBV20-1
CSARDLRGATYEQYF
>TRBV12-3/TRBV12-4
CASIPQGNTEAFF
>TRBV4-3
CASSQDQVGRYTF
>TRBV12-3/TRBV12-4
CASKSGSGTDSNQPQHF